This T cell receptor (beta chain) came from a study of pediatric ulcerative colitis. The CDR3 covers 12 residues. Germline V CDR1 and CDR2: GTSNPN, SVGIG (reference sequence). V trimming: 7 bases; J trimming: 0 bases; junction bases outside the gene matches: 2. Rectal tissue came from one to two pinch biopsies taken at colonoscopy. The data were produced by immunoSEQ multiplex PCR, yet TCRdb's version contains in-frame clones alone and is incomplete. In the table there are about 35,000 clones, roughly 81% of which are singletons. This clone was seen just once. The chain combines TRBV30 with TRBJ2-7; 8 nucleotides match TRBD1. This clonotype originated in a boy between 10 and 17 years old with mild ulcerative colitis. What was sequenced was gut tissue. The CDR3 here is CALTGDSYEQYF. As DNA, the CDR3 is TGTGCCTTGACAGGGGACTCCTACGAGCAGTACTTC.